This T cell receptor (beta chain) was identified in a study of OX40 agonist ivuxolimab in advanced cancers. At the level of the study: At 0.01 to 10 mg/kg, ivuxolimab was administered intravenously to patients every 2 weeks. Partial responses, seen in three patients, involved one hepatocellular carcinoma and two cutaneous melanomas.

Per germline, CDR1 MDHEN and CDR2 SYDVKM. The CDR3 consists of 15 residues. V was cut by 6 bases and J by 0 bases, with 12 bases left in between. Patients with a history of autoimmune disease or on systemic immunosuppression were excluded. The repertoire was sequenced with immunoSEQ multiplex PCR; TCRdb's copy has only in-frame clones and lacks some. The sample records 80,000 or so clones, roughly 90% being singletons. Details on this clone: Its target is unknown.

The study's findings and limits: Expanded clones tended on average to be more numerous among CD8+ T cells than CD4+.

The TCR originated in an adult with an advanced solid tumor such as melanoma, head and neck, liver or kidney cancer. The chain combines TRBV28 with TRBJ1-5; D is undetermined. The material was CD4+ or CD8+ T cells sorted from blood, obtained in a trial of the OX40 agonist ivuxolimab. The DNA of the CDR3 is TGTGCCAGCAGCCCCGCCGATGCTAGCAATCAGCCCCAGCATTTT. Residues: CASSPADASNQPQHF. Full variable domain (remainder filled in from reference TRBV28 and TRBJ1-5): DVKVTQSSRYLVKRTGEKVFLECVQDMDHENMFWYRQDPGLGLRLIYFSYDVKMKEKGDIPEGYSVSREKKERFSLILESASTNQTSMYLCASSPADASNQPQHFGDGTRLSIL.